Each of the 32 T cell receptor beta chains below was sequenced from the same sample in a study of early T cells in non-severe SARS-CoV-2 infection. Each CDR3 protein is one row after TCRdb ran MiXCR on the 5' RACE reads. Here the sample spans more than 85,000 distinct CDR3 sequences, approximately 16% being singletons. The sample taken for sequencing was whole blood. These TCRs come from an adult who was a healthcare worker with PCR-confirmed SARS-CoV-2 infection or an uninfected control (not recorded which).

V gene TRBV30 combines with J gene TRBJ2-3; D tentatively fits TRBD1 or TRBD2 (5 bases each). The germline V gene encodes CDR1 GTSNPN and CDR2 SVGIG (reference sequence). V was trimmed by 5 bases and J by 2 bases, leaving 11 bases between them. The CDR3 extends over 13 amino acids. In nucleotides, the CDR3 is TGTGCCTGGCTTGGGGGTATCACAGATACGCAGTATTTT. Its translation: CAWLGGITDTQYF.

Only a few counts were recorded for this clonotype. The J gene is TRBJ2-2, the V gene TRBV7-6, with unresolved D. There are 17 residues in the CDR3. The ends were cut back, 6 bases at V and 5 bases at J, with 22 bases in the middle. Germline V gene lookup returns CDR1 SGHVS and CDR2 FNYEAQ. CDR3 bases: TGTGCCAGCAGGGATGCCCATGGAATGGCTTTGACCGGGGAGCTGTTTTTT. This translates into CASRDAHGMALTGELFF.

The chain employs TRBV28 and TRBJ2-4, with unresolved D. The V end was cut by 4 bases, the J end by 9 bases, with 22 bases between. Germline-derived CDR1 and CDR2 are MDHEN and SYDVKM. The CDR3 is 16 residues long. This CDR3 reads CASSSAVGLNRFIQYF. CDR3 nucleotides: TGTGCCAGCAGTTCCGCCGTCGGGCTCAATCGGTTCATTCAGTACTTC.

About this clonotype itself: The junction departs from the called germline gene at one end, perhaps through a read error. The chain combines TRBV28 with TRBJ2-7; D gene ambiguous. The CDR3 covers 13 residues. Germline V CDR1 and CDR2: MDHEN, SYDVKM. CDR3 DNA sequence: TGTGCCAGCAGTTCTGGATTTAACTTTGAGCAGTATTTC. Translated, it gives CASSSGFNFEQYF.

The J gene is TRBJ2-7, the V gene TRBV27; D may be TRBD2 (6 bases). The CDR3 length is 15 residues. Germline loops: CDR1 MNHEY, CDR2 SMNVEV (reference sequence). With 5 bases removed from V and 0 bases from J, the gap between germline ends came to 14 bases. CDR3 sequence: CASSPGDGSSYEQYF. CDR3 nucleotides: TGTGCCAGCAGTCCCGGGGACGGGAGCTCCTACGAGCAGTACTTC.

V and J are TRBV29-1 and TRBJ1-5; 7 nucleotides match TRBD1. The V and J ends lost 4 bases and 6 bases, in that order; junction bases with no gene match: 3. The CDR3 has 12 amino acids. CDR1 is SQVTM and CDR2 is ANQGSEA in the germline V gene. CDR3 loop: CSVGDRVQPQHF. As DNA, the CDR3 is TGCAGCGTTGGTGACAGGGTTCAGCCCCAGCATTTT.

The sample holds a few counts of this clonotype. V is TRBV4-1 and J is TRBJ2-7; D is ambiguous. This CDR3 comprises 13 residues. From germline, CDR1 is MGHRA and CDR2 YSYEKL. Trimming took 1 base from V and 1 from J, leaving 5 bases between them. In DNA, the CDR3 is TGCGCCAGCAGCCAAGGGGGATCCTACGAGCAGTACTTC. The encoded protein is CASSQGGSYEQYF.

This clonotype was counted only a few times. The chain joins TRBV27 to TRBJ2-2; D not certain. The CDR3 is 14 amino acids. V was pared by 8 bases and J by 7 bases, with 17 bases between. In germline, CDR1 is MNHEY, CDR2 SMNVEV (reference sequence). CDR3 sequence (DNA): TGTGCCAGCGGGTCTCTATTTCAAGTCGGGGAGCTGTTTTTT. Translating it yields CASGSLFQVGELFF.

This clonotype has a count of ten or more. This rearrangement joins TRBV12-3 or TRBV12-4 to TRBJ2-7; 7 nucleotides line up with TRBD1. The CDR3 extends over 16 amino acids. The V and J ends lost 7 bases and 0 bases, in that order; junction bases with no gene match: 12. The CDR3 sequence: CASTHRGRGRSYEQYF. The DNA of the CDR3 is TGTGCCAGCACCCACCGAGGTAGGGGGCGCTCCTACGAGCAGTACTTC.

This clonotype showed up just a few times. The gene calls are TRBV20-1 and TRBJ2-7; D ambiguous. Germline values: CDR1 DFQATT, CDR2 SNEGSKA (reference sequence). The CDR3 runs to 14 residues. V was pared by 6 bases and J by 0 bases, with 15 bases between. The CDR3 region is CSASPGGLSYEQYF. The CDR3 DNA is TGCAGTGCCTCCCCGGGCGGCCTCTCCTACGAGCAGTACTTC.

Only one count was recorded for this clonotype. The V and J genes are TRBV10-2 and TRBJ2-3; D unclear. This CDR3 has 12 residues. Trimming removed 6 bases from V and 6 bases from J, with 10 bases in between. The V gene's germline CDR1 is WSHSY and CDR2 SAAADI. Written as DNA, the CDR3 is TGCGCCAGCAGCGTTTCCGGGGATACGCAGTATTTT. It specifies CASSVSGDTQYF.

The V and J genes are TRBV7-2 and TRBJ2-7; 8 bases fit TRBD1. The CDR3 is 15 residues long. With V trimmed by 5 bases and J by 4 bases, 10 bases remained unmatched. Germline V gives CDR1 SGHTA, CDR2 FQGNSA. The CDR3 here is CASSPAWQGAYEQYF. The CDR3 DNA is TGTGCCAGCAGCCCCGCGTGGCAGGGGGCTTACGAGCAGTACTTC. The whole variable domain, filled in from reference TRBV7-2 and TRBJ2-7, reads GAGVSQSPSNKVTEKGKDVELRCDPISGHTALYWYRQSLGQGLEFLIYFQGNSAPDKSGLPSDRFSAERTGGSVSTLTIQRTQQEDSAVYLCASSPAWQGAYEQYFGPGTRLTVT.

J is TRBJ2-5 and V is TRBV13; D unresolved. CDR1 and CDR2 (germline): PRHDT, FYEKMQ (reference sequence). The CDR3 runs 14 residues. The V end lost 3 bases, the J end lost 2 bases, and 10 bases lay between the germline ends. The CDR3 protein is CASSFDPIQETQYF. The CDR3 DNA is TGTGCCAGCAGCTTCGACCCCATTCAAGAGACCCAGTACTTC.

The chain recombines TRBV6-2 or TRBV6-3 with TRBJ2-6; 10 bases fit TRBD1. The CDR3 totals 20 residues. V shed 6 bases, J shed 0 bases, and the junction held 14 bases outside the gene matches. Germline loops: CDR1 MNHEY, CDR2 SVGEGT. DNA for the CDR3: TGTGCCAGCAGCAGGGGACAGGGGCCGATCCTAAGCTCTGGGGCCAACGTCCTGACTTTC. This translates into CASSRGQGPILSSGANVLTF.

This clonotype occurred a few times. This rearrangement joins TRBV28 to TRBJ2-7; D could derive from TRBD1 or TRBD2 (5 bases each). The CDR3 runs 13 residues. Germline V gene sequence: CDR1 MDHEN, CDR2 SYDVKM. V lost 5 bases to trimming and J lost 2 bases, with 10 bases between them. The CDR3 spells CASSLRGPYEQYF. The CDR3 DNA sequence: TGTGCCAGCAGTCTCCGGGGCCCCTACGAGCAGTACTTC.

This clonotype was found many times. The rearrangement links TRBV18 to TRBJ2-7; the match to TRBD1 covers 7 bases. The V gene end was trimmed by 3 bases and the J gene end by 0 bases; junction bases not matched to a gene: 5. Germline V CDR1 and CDR2: KGHSH, LQKENI. The CDR3 runs 15 residues. CDR3 residues: CASSPSRDSSYEQYF. CDR3 nucleotide sequence: TGTGCCAGCTCACCTTCTCGGGACAGCTCCTACGAGCAGTACTTC.

At least ten counts were recorded for this clonotype. The rearrangement joins TRBV4-3 to TRBJ2-7; D unclear. The length of the CDR3 is 15 residues. V lost 0 bases to trimming and J lost 3 bases, with 12 bases between them. Germline CDR1 and CDR2: LGHNA and YSLEER. Written as DNA, the CDR3 is TGCGCCAGCAGCCAAGATCGAAACTTCCGCTACGAGCAGTACTTC. It encodes CASSQDRNFRYEQYF.

The gene calls are TRBV27 and TRBJ2-5, with 7 bases identical to TRBD2. Germline V gene sequence: CDR1 MNHEY, CDR2 SMNVEV (reference sequence). Germline trimming cut 7 bases from V and 9 bases from J; bases unmatched to any gene: 14. The CDR3 extends over 14 amino acids. The CDR3 DNA sequence: TGTGCCAGCACCCCCTCCGGACTAGGACTTCCCCAGTACTTC. Encoded protein: CASTPSGLGLPQYF.

This chain uses TRBV11-3 with TRBJ2-1; 7 nucleotides line up with TRBD2. The CDR3 consists of 16 residues. Germline lookup yields CDR1 SGHNT and CDR2 YENEEA. V shed 2 bases, J shed 4 bases, and the junction held 8 bases outside the gene matches. The CDR3 bases are TGTGCCAGCAGCTTAAGTACAACTAGCGAATACAATGAGCAGTTCTTC. Translation gives CASSLSTTSEYNEQFF.

This clonotype occurred a few times. The chain employs TRBV6-5 and TRBJ2-3, with TRBD2 as a possible D gene (5 bases). Trimming took 0 bases from V and 7 from J, leaving 8 bases between them. The CDR3 spans 13 residues. From germline, CDR1 is MNHEY and CDR2 SVGAGI. In DNA, the CDR3 is TGTGCCAGCAGTTACTCCAGCGGATATACGCAGTATTTT. Translating gives CASSYSSGYTQYF.

This clonotype was observed a handful of times. The V gene is TRBV12-3 or TRBV12-4, the J gene TRBJ1-1; TRBD1 might be the D (5 bases). Trimming left V 7 bases short and J 5 bases short, with 23 bases between. The CDR3 extends over 16 amino acids. CDR3 DNA: TGTGCCAGCATCATTCGGGGGTCCCGGGGAGGGACTGAAGCTTTCTTT. Amino acid sequence: CASIIRGSRGGTEAFF.

This clonotype has only a few counts. The rearrangement uses TRBV5-6 and TRBJ2-1; tentatively, D is TRBD2 (5 bases). The CDR3 contains 14 residues. Germline lookup yields CDR1 SGHDT and CDR2 YYEEEE. Trimming pared 7 bases from V and 6 bases from J, leaving 17 bases between. The CDR3 nucleotides are TGTGCCAGCGGACTCACCGACCTTCGCAATGAGCAGTTCTTC. Amino acids: CASGLTDLRNEQFF.

This clonotype was counted many times. This chain's CDR3 is CASSPGGTGGQPQHF. As DNA, the CDR3 is TGTGCCAGTAGTCCCGGCGGGACAGGGGGCCAGCCCCAGCATTTT. The rearrangement links TRBV19 to TRBJ1-5, with 12 bases that match TRBD1. The junction had 6 bases not matched to a gene; V was cut back by 5 bases and J by 7 bases. The CDR3 consists of 15 residues. CDR1 and CDR2 from the germline V gene are LNHDA and SQIVND (reference sequence).

The V gene is TRBV6-4, the J gene TRBJ2-3, with a weak D call TRBD2 (5 bases). Trimming stripped 5 bases from V and 5 bases from J, with 17 bases between. CDR3 length: 15 residues. In germline, CDR1 is MRHNA, CDR2 SNTAGT. The CDR3 DNA follows: TGTGCCAGCAGTAGGGTGGCTGGCGAGGGAGATACGCAGTATTTT. It encodes CASSRVAGEGDTQYF.

The chain combines TRBV19 with TRBJ1-2; 11 positions match TRBD1. The length of the CDR3 is 15 residues. Germline V gene data show CDR1 as LNHDA and CDR2 as SQIVND (reference sequence). V shed 4 bases, J shed 3 bases, and the junction held 4 bases outside the gene matches. CDR3 sequence reads: CASSTWTGGHYGYTF. DNA of the CDR3: TGTGCCAGTAGTACCTGGACAGGGGGCCACTATGGCTACACCTTC.

CDR3 sequence: CASSLMRALSYNEQFF. Written as DNA, the CDR3 is TGTGCCAGCAGTCTAATGAGGGCCTTATCCTACAATGAGCAGTTCTTC. The V call is TRBV27, the J call TRBJ2-1; possible D gene TRBD2, 5 bases. V lost 5 bases, J lost 1 base, and 15 bases lay in between. Germline V gene lookup returns CDR1 MNHEY and CDR2 SMNVEV (reference sequence). This CDR3 comprises 16 residues.

The chain carries TRBV7-2 and TRBJ1-3; D is undetermined. This CDR3 comprises 15 residues. V gave up 5 bases and J gave up 5 bases, with 16 bases separating them. CDR1 SGHTA and CDR2 FQGNSA come from the germline V gene. The CDR3 DNA follows: TGTGCCAGCAGCACCCTTGAGGGTATCCGAAACACCATATATTTT. It encodes CASSTLEGIRNTIYF. Drawing the rest from reference TRBV7-2 and TRBJ1-3, the complete variable domain is GAGVSQSPSNKVTEKGKDVELRCDPISGHTALYWYRQSLGQGLEFLIYFQGNSAPDKSGLPSDRFSAERTGGSVSTLTIQRTQQEDSAVYLCASSTLEGIRNTIYFGEGSWLTVV.

This clonotype was seen ten or more times. This rearrangement joins TRBV12-3 or TRBV12-4 to TRBJ1-1, with a tentative D call TRBD1 (5 bases). CDR3 length: 15 residues. Trimming removed 5 bases at V and 1 base at J, with 14 bases between. The CDR3 spells CASSLGTGGNTEAFF. The DNA for the CDR3 is TGTGCCAGCAGTCTCGGAACAGGAGGGAACACTGAAGCTTTCTTT.

This clonotype came up a few times. J is TRBJ2-1 and V is TRBV3-1, with TRBD2 as a possible D gene (6 bases). Trimming stripped 5 bases from V and 5 bases from J, with 16 bases between. The CDR3 is 15 amino acids. Germline V gene sequence: CDR1 LGHDT, CDR2 YNNKEL (reference sequence). The CDR3 spells CASSRVGGLHNEQFF. Here the CDR3 DNA reads TGTGCCAGCAGCAGAGTGGGGGGACTCCACAATGAGCAGTTCTTC.

The sample holds many counts of this clonotype. The rearrangement links TRBV6-2 or TRBV6-3 to TRBJ2-3; 10 nucleotides line up with TRBD2. The CDR3 loop spans 15 amino acids. In germline, CDR1 is MNHEY, CDR2 SVGEGT. With 5 bases clipped from V and 5 bases from J, the junction kept 7 bases outside the gene matches. CDR3 in DNA: TGTGCCAGCAGTCCCAGCGGGGGGGCCGTAGATACGCAGTATTTT. It specifies CASSPSGGAVDTQYF.

This clonotype was counted only a few times. This sequence joins TRBV5-4 and TRBJ2-1; a possible D gene is TRBD1 (6 bases). Trimming took off 4 bases at V and 10 bases at J, with 15 bases between the two ends. The CDR3 totals 13 residues. Germline assignment: CDR1 SGHNT and CDR2 YYREEE (reference sequence). The DNA of the CDR3 is TGTGCCAGCAGCCTCAGGGGCCTGGCCGAGCAGTTCTTC. Amino acids: CASSLRGLAEQFF. The full variable domain, rest sourced from reference TRBV5-4 and TRBJ2-1, is ETGVTQSPTHLIKTRGQQVTLRCSSQSGHNTVSWYQQALGQGPQFIFQYYREEENGRGNFPPRFSGLQFPNYSSELNVNALELDDSALYLCASSLRGLAEQFFGPGTRLTVL.

This rearrangement joins TRBV2 to TRBJ1-2; D is possibly TRBD1 (5 bases). Trimming left V 7 bases short and J 7 bases short, with 16 bases between. This CDR3 contains 13 residues. Germline-derived CDR1 and CDR2 are SNHLY and FYNNEI. CDR3 amino acids: CASTIQGFGGYTF. DNA for the CDR3: TGTGCCAGCACCATCCAGGGCTTCGGTGGCTACACCTTC.